A selection of T cell receptor beta chains follows, all from one sample in a study of T cells after yellow fever vaccination. TCRdb passed the 5' RACE reads through MiXCR, listing each CDR3 protein once. The table includes some 400,000 distinct CDR3 sequences, approximately 19% detected once. The source was PBMCs, collected before the yellow fever booster vaccination. These receptors all come from a man aged 18 to 29 who received the YFV17D yellow fever vaccine. Each CDR3 is given with its conserved first and last residue. A D gene is named only where the DNA matches it firmly. Clone sizes are given selectively: once, few, many, or a class where the clone is expanded.

CDR3 DNA | CDR3 protein | J gene | clone size | V gene | D gene | CDR3 length
TGTGCCAGCAGCTTAGGCCGGACAGTCTATGGCTACACCTTC | CASSLGRTVYGYTF | TRBJ1-2 | few | TRBV7-9 | NA | 14
TGTGCCAGCACAACGGGACAGTTGAACACTGAAGCTTTCTTT | CASTTGQLNTEAFF | TRBJ1-1 | many | TRBV2 | TRBD1 | 14
TGTGCCAGCAGTTCCACAGGGGCGGAGGGCTACACCTTC | CASSSTGAEGYTF | TRBJ1-2 | few | TRBV12-3/TRBV12-4 | TRBD1 | 13
TGTGCCATCAGCACAGGAGGGACTAATGAAAAACTGTTTTTT | CAISTGGTNEKLFF | TRBJ1-4 | NA | TRBV10-3 | NA | 14
TGTGCCTGGACAGGTTGGGGCTATGGCTACACCTTC | CAWTGWGYGYTF | TRBJ1-2 | few | TRBV30 | NA | 12
TGCAGTGCTAGAGCCGGGATCTACGAGCAGTACTTC | CSARAGIYEQYF | TRBJ2-7 | NA | TRBV20-1 | NA | 12
TGTGCCAGCAGTTCCTGGACGGATTCCATAAAGGCGCAGTATTTT | CASSSWTDSIKAQYF | TRBJ2-3 | NA | TRBV12-3/TRBV12-4 | NA | 15
TGTGCCAGCAAGCCGGCGACAGTGGATTCACCCCTCCACTTT | CASKPATVDSPLHF | TRBJ1-6 | NA | TRBV27 | NA | 14
TGTGCCAGCAGCCCTCTCTGGGGGCAGGGCGGCAATCAGCCCCAGCATTTT | CASSPLWGQGGNQPQHF | TRBJ1-5 | NA | TRBV7-8 | NA | 17
TGTGCCAGCAGTGAAGCGTGGGGGATCGACTATGGCTACACCTTC | CASSEAWGIDYGYTF | TRBJ1-2 | few | TRBV6-1 | NA | 15
TGTGCCAGCAGCTTGGGGGGCGTAGGTAATGAGCAGTTCTTC | CASSLGGVGNEQFF | TRBJ2-1 | NA | TRBV7-2 | NA | 14
TGCGCCAGCGCTAAAGGGACGGAAAACATTCAGTACTTC | CASAKGTENIQYF | TRBJ2-4 | NA | TRBV5-1 | NA | 13
TGTGCCAGCAGCCTAACAGGGGGCATAGGGAACACTGAAGCTTTCTTT | CASSLTGGIGNTEAFF | TRBJ1-1 | few | TRBV6-5 | TRBD1 | 16
TGCGCCAGCAGCCGCACACAGGGGAACCAGCCCCAGCATTTT | CASSRTQGNQPQHF | TRBJ1-5 | many | TRBV4-1 | TRBD1 | 14
TGTGCCAGCAGTAGCCCCGTTTTAGCGGGGGGTAGGACTGATACGCAGTATTTT | CASSSPVLAGGRTDTQYF | TRBJ2-3 | NA | TRBV6-2/TRBV6-3 | TRBD2 | 18
TGTGCCAGCAGCCCCAGGGGGAGGGATAATGAAAAACTGTTTTTT | CASSPRGRDNEKLFF | TRBJ1-4 | many | TRBV9 | TRBD1 | 15
TGCGCCAGCAGCCGCGGGGAAAGCTCCTACGAGCAGTACTTC | CASSRGESSYEQYF | TRBJ2-7 | few | TRBV4-1 | NA | 14
TGTGCCAGCAGCTTAGGCGGGTACCTCGCGAACACCGGGGAGCTGTTTTTT | CASSLGGYLANTGELFF | TRBJ2-2 | few | TRBV7-6 | NA | 17
TGTGCCACCAGTGATTTTGCGACTCCTCGGTACTTC | CATSDFATPRYF | TRBJ2-5 | NA | TRBV24-1 | NA | 12
TGTGCCAGCAGCCCTAGGGAGCTAGCGGGGGCTAATTCCCAGTACTTC | CASSPRELAGANSQYF | TRBJ2-5 | few | TRBV9 | TRBD2 | 16
TGTGCCAGCAGTATCTCCGGGACAGGGGTAAACATTCAGTACTTC | CASSISGTGVNIQYF | TRBJ2-4 | many | TRBV27 | TRBD1 | 15
TGTGCCAGCAGTGTGCGGCAATCGTTCTTC | CASSVRQSFF | TRBJ2-1 | NA | TRBV2 | NA | 10
TGTGCCAGCAGTTTTTCAGGGGGCGCAGACACTGAAGCTTTCTTT | CASSFSGGADTEAFF | TRBJ1-1 | NA | TRBV6-5 | TRBD1 | 15
TGCGCCAGCAGCCGGAGTCTCCGGGACAGCAATGAGCAGTTCTTC | CASSRSLRDSNEQFF | TRBJ2-1 | many | TRBV4-3 | TRBD1 | 15
TGTGCCTGGACGCCCGGCGTCTCACCCCTCCACTTT | CAWTPGVSPLHF | TRBJ1-6 | few | TRBV30 | NA | 12
TGCGCCAGCAGCCAAGACTGGCCAGTGGCTAGGGAGAGCAATCAGCCCCAGCATTTT | CASSQDWPVARESNQPQHF | TRBJ1-5 | NA | TRBV4-3 | NA | 19
TGCAGCGTTGAAGGTGTCGGTTCAGGGAAAACTGAAGCTTTCTTT | CSVEGVGSGKTEAFF | TRBJ1-1 | NA | TRBV29-1 | NA | 15
TGCAGCGTTGAAGATCGGTCCCGGGACCGCCGGTATTTT | CSVEDRSRDRRYF | TRBJ2-3 | NA | TRBV29-1 | NA | 13
TGTGCCAGCAGGATAAGCACTGAAGCTTTCTTT | CASRISTEAFF | TRBJ1-1 | few | TRBV12-3/TRBV12-4 | NA | 11
TGTGCCAGCAGCCCATGGACTAGCACAGATACGCAGTATTTT | CASSPWTSTDTQYF | TRBJ2-3 | many | TRBV6-5 | NA | 14
TGTGCCAGCAGTTACCCGGGTAAAGGGAACACTGAAGCTTTCTTT | CASSYPGKGNTEAFF | TRBJ1-1 | NA | TRBV6-2/TRBV6-3 | NA | 15
TGCGCCAGCAGCCAAGAGGCGTGGGACAGGGGGCTTGGCGAGCAGTACTTC | CASSQEAWDRGLGEQYF | TRBJ2-7 | NA | TRBV4-3 | TRBD1 | 17
TGCGCCAGCAGCCAAGATTACCCGGTTAGAACAGATACGCAGTATTTT | CASSQDYPVRTDTQYF | TRBJ2-3 | NA | TRBV4-3 | NA | 16
TGCAGTGCTAGCGGCAGACAAGAGACCCAGTACTTC | CSASGRQETQYF | TRBJ2-5 | NA | TRBV20-1 | NA | 12
TGTGCCAGTAGTATGAGCAGGGCTCAGCCCCAGCATTTT | CASSMSRAQPQHF | TRBJ1-5 | many | TRBV19 | NA | 13
TGCGCCAGCAGTCCCTTCGGTGTGGAGGGAGGTTCACCCCTCCACTTT | CASSPFGVEGGSPLHF | TRBJ1-6 | NA | TRBV4-1 | NA | 16
TGCAGCGTTGTCGGGGGGGCGGGGGAGCTGTTTTTT | CSVVGGAGELFF | TRBJ2-2 | NA | TRBV29-1 | TRBD2 | 12
TGTGCCAGCAGTGAAGGCGTTTTAGGGGACGGTGGGGAGACCCAGTACTTC | CASSEGVLGDGGETQYF | TRBJ2-5 | NA | TRBV2 | NA | 17
TGTGCCAGCGGGCAGGGAGGCACAGATACGCAGTATTTT | CASGQGGTDTQYF | TRBJ2-3 | few | TRBV5-5 | NA | 13
TGTGCCAGCAGCTCAACACAGGAGTACCACTATGGCTACACCTTC | CASSSTQEYHYGYTF | TRBJ1-2 | NA | TRBV7-9 | NA | 15
TGTGCCAGCAGCCTTATCCACCAAGATACGCAGTATTTT | CASSLIHQDTQYF | TRBJ2-3 | few | TRBV13 | NA | 13
TGTGCCAGCAGCCTCCGGGACTGGGACAATGAGCAGTTCTTC | CASSLRDWDNEQFF | TRBJ2-1 | few | TRBV5-5 | NA | 14
TGTGCCAGCAGCTTAGAGTCCCTCGGGGAGCTGTTTTTT | CASSLESLGELFF | TRBJ2-2 | many | TRBV7-6 | NA | 13
TGTGCCAGCAGTTACTTGGGCGCCGGGGAGCTGTTTTTT | CASSYLGAGELFF | TRBJ2-2 | NA | TRBV6-5 | NA | 13
TGCGCCAGCAGCTTTAGACTTGGGGAGACCCAGTACTTC | CASSFRLGETQYF | TRBJ2-5 | many | TRBV5-1 | NA | 13
TGCGCCGGCAGCCAATCGGCAATTGGCGGGGAAGGCACCGGGGAGCTGTTTTTT | CAGSQSAIGGEGTGELFF | TRBJ2-2 | once | TRBV4-3 | NA | 18
TGTGCCAGCACGACGGACAGACGGGGCCTCTCACCCCTCCACTTT | CASTTDRRGLSPLHF | TRBJ1-6 | few | TRBV7-2 | NA | 15
TGTGCCAGCAGCCAACGGGGGGGCATCTATGAGCAGTTCTTC | CASSQRGGIYEQFF | TRBJ2-1 | NA | TRBV14 | TRBD2 | 14
TGTGCCAGCAGCCTCTCTCCGGTGGAAGAGACCCAGTACTTC | CASSLSPVEETQYF | TRBJ2-5 | NA | TRBV3-1 | NA | 14
TGCGCCACCTCGAGGGGACAGGGTGATGAAGCTTTCTTT | CATSRGQGDEAFF | TRBJ1-1 | few | TRBV10-1 | TRBD1 | 13
TGTGCCAGCAGTCCAAGGGGGCGGGGGGGCGAAGATACGCAGTATTTT | CASSPRGRGGEDTQYF | TRBJ2-3 | NA | TRBV12-3/TRBV12-4 | TRBD2 | 16
TGTGCCAGCAGAGATCAGGGGACAGCAACTAATGAAAAACTGTTTTTT | CASRDQGTATNEKLFF | TRBJ1-4 | few | TRBV6-5 | TRBD1 | 16
TGCGCCAGCAGCCAAGATTGGGGACGCAGAGCGGGAGACACCGGGGAGCTGTTTTTT | CASSQDWGRRAGDTGELFF | TRBJ2-2 | NA | TRBV4-3 | TRBD2 | 19
TGCGCCAGCAGAAGGGGACTACCCACAGATACGCAGTATTTT | CASRRGLPTDTQYF | TRBJ2-3 | few | TRBV4-3 | TRBD2 | 14